This T cell receptor (beta chain) derives from a study of type 1 and type 2 diabetes patients. Study details: Participants included type 1 and type 2 diabetes patients plus nondiabetic controls. From PBMCs, CD4+ and CD8+ T cells were isolated by magnetic microbeads.

This clonotype was observed a handful of times. Its antigen is not known. Each diabetic donor fulfilled classification criteria for either type 1 or type 2. Overall study results and limits: Unmatched age and gender across groups might bias interpretation.

Amplification started from genomic DNA. The TCR beta CDR3 region was amplified using 30 forward and 13 reverse primers. TCRdb called the multiplex PCR reads again in MiXCR, with one record for every CDR3 protein. Among 250,000 to 300,000 distinct CDR3 sequences, 47% were seen once, and the ten largest hold roughly 13%. The CDR3 extends over 11 amino acids. V shed 6 bases and J 8 bases; nucleotides not matched to a gene: 2. Germline CDR1 and CDR2: SGHTA and FQGNSA. Sequenced material: peripheral blood mononuclear cells (PBMCs). The chain joins TRBV7-2 to TRBJ1-2; 8 bases agree with TRBD1. The receptor's source is a man between 18 and 35 years old with type 2 diabetes. The CDR3 DNA reads TGTGCCAGCAGTCGACAGGGGGGCTACACCTTC. It encodes CASSRQGGYTF.